These 17 T cell receptor beta chains were all obtained from the same sample, sequenced in a study of cytomegalovirus exposure and HLA in healthy donors. Primers: 60 Vbeta forward and 13 Jbeta reverse. Data came from immunoSEQ multiplex PCR; TCRdb stores just in-frame clones and leaves some out. Of fewer than 150,000 clones listed, just over 70% were seen once; the top ten hold under 2%. The sample consisted of PBMCs. The receptors derive from a woman in her thirties in good health and CMV-seronegative.

V usage is TRBV6-1 and J usage is TRBJ1-4; D gene uncertain. The V and J ends lost 3 bases and 4 bases respectively, with 3 bases between them. Germline CDR1 reads MNHNS; CDR2 reads SASEGT. CDR3 length equals 12 residues. This CDR3 is CASSDYNEKLFF. In DNA, the CDR3 is TGTGCCAGCAGTGACTATAATGAAAAACTGTTTTTT.

The V call is TRBV19, the J call TRBJ1-2; 10 bases fit TRBD1. Trimming at V came to 6 bases and at J to 6 bases, leaving 10 bases not matched to a gene. This CDR3 has 15 residues. CDR1 and CDR2 (germline): LNHDA, SQIVND (reference sequence). DNA of the CDR3: TGTGCCAGTAGCTTAACCGGGACAGGGGAGAATGGCTACACCTTC. This encodes CASSLTGTGENGYTF.

DNA for the CDR3: TGTGCCAGCAGCCACAACAGGGAGGGCATCAACACTGAAGCTTTCTTT. Amino acids: CASSHNREGINTEAFF. The chain links TRBV9 to TRBJ1-1; D may be TRBD1 (6 bases). CDR3 length equals 16 residues. V lost 4 bases and J lost 2, with 18 bases in between. The germline CDR1 and CDR2 sequences are SGDLS and YYNGEE. The entire variable domain, with the rest obtained from reference TRBV9 and TRBJ1-1, is as follows: DSGVTQTPKHLITATGQRVTLRCSPRSGDLSVYWYQQSLDQGLQFLIQYYNGEERAKGNILERFSAQQFPDLHSELNLSSLELGDSALYFCASSHNREGINTEAFFGQGTRLTVV.

This clone was picked up a small number of times. V usage is TRBV6-6 and J usage is TRBJ2-7; no firm D call. CDR3 length: 15 residues. Germline CDR1 MNHNY, CDR2 SVGAGI (reference sequence). Trimming stripped 0 bases from V and 1 base from J, with 10 bases between. CDR3 sequence: CASSYSAGRSYEQYV. DNA of the CDR3: TGTGCCAGCAGTTACTCGGCTGGGCGTTCCTACGAGCAGTACGTC.

This clone was seen only a few times. The sample holds other DNA sequences that translate to the same CDR3. CDR3: CASSSGGSTDTQYF. CDR3 sequence (DNA): TGTGCCAGCAGCTCGGGGGGTAGCACAGATACGCAGTATTTT. The V gene is TRBV6-1, the J gene TRBJ2-3; 7 bases fit TRBD2. Germline assignment: CDR1 MNHNS and CDR2 SASEGT. CDR3 length equals 14 residues. V was pared by 6 bases and J by 0 bases, with 3 bases of the junction left unmatched.

V and J are TRBV18 and TRBJ2-1; TRBD2 agrees at 12 bases. The V gene end was trimmed by 4 bases and the J gene end by 3 bases; junction bases not matched to a gene: 4. In germline, CDR1 is KGHSH, CDR2 LQKENI. The CDR3 is made up of 16 amino acids. As DNA, the CDR3 is TGTGCCAGCTCACTCATGGGACTAGCGGGCTACAATGAGCAGTTCTTC. Translated: CASSLMGLAGYNEQFF.

The rearrangement uses TRBV5-4 and TRBJ2-5; TRBD1 matches at 7 bases. The CDR3 is 14 amino acids. Unmatched junction bases numbered 4, after V lost 0 bases and J lost 5 bases. The germline V gene has CDR1 SGHNT and CDR2 YYREEE (reference sequence). The CDR3 DNA follows: TGTGCCAGCAGCTTGGACGACAGGGTTGAGACCCAGTACTTC. Its protein is CASSLDDRVETQYF.

This clone has more than one count but fewer than ten. This chain uses TRBV9 with TRBJ2-1, with 7 bases identical to TRBD2. Germline values: CDR1 SGDLS, CDR2 YYNGEE. CDR3 length: 15 residues. The junction had 7 bases not matched to a gene; V was cut back by 4 bases and J by 3 bases. CDR3 DNA: TGTGCCAGCAGCCGACTAGGACTAGGCTACAATGAGCAGTTCTTC. This encodes CASSRLGLGYNEQFF.

The chain combines TRBV7-3 with TRBJ2-1, with 8 bases matching TRBD2. Germline-derived CDR1 and CDR2 are SGHTA and FQGTGA. CDR3 length equals 17 residues. V was clipped by 5 bases and J by 0 bases; unmatched bases: 9. Here the CDR3 DNA reads TGTGCCAGCAGCCCCCGGACTAGCACCTTCTCCTACAATGAGCAGTTCTTC. This gives the protein CASSPRTSTFSYNEQFF.

This chain uses TRBV2 with TRBJ2-1; D might be TRBD2 (7 bases). V was shortened by 2 bases and J by 6 bases, with 17 bases between the two germline ends. The CDR3 runs 16 residues. The germline V gene encodes CDR1 SNHLY and CDR2 FYNNEI. CDR3 nucleotide sequence: TGTGCCAGCAGTGAACGAGGGGGGGCCTTTGGCAATGAGCAGTTCTTC. This sequence encodes CASSERGGAFGNEQFF.

This clone has just one count. This chain links TRBV6-1 with TRBJ2-5; maybe TRBD2 (6 bases). V was clipped by 2 bases and J by 0 bases, with 10 bases between them. From germline, CDR1 is MNHNS and CDR2 SASEGT. There are 15 residues in the CDR3. The CDR3 nucleotides are TGTGCCAGCAGTGAATTGCGGGGTTACCAAGAGACCCAGTACTTC. Its protein is CASSELRGYQETQYF.

The chain uses TRBV10-3 and TRBJ2-1, with 10 bases lining up with TRBD1. The V and J ends lost 6 bases and 9 bases, in that order; junction bases with no gene match: 8. The CDR3 extends over 14 amino acids. Germline CDR1 reads ENHRY; CDR2 reads SYGVKD. The CDR3 coding sequence is TGTGCCATCAGAGGGGACAGGGGTACACGTGAGCAGTTCTTC. This sequence encodes CAIRGDRGTREQFF.

This sequence joins TRBV6-5 and TRBJ2-1; 7 bases fit TRBD1. V dropped 2 bases and J dropped 4; count of bases not matched to a gene: 5. In germline, CDR1 is MNHEY, CDR2 SVGAGI. This CDR3 spans 15 amino acids. The CDR3 DNA reads TGTGCCAGCAGTTACGGGGACAGCCTTTACAATGAGCAGTTCTTC. Protein: CASSYGDSLYNEQFF.

The chain has TRBV5-5 and TRBJ1-1; 7 positions agree with TRBD1. The CDR3 is made up of 14 amino acids. V lost 4 bases, J lost 0 bases, and 3 bases stayed unmatched. Germline-derived CDR1 and CDR2 are SGHKS and YYEKEE (reference sequence). The CDR3 sequence: CASSLGTVNTEAFF. Here the CDR3 DNA reads TGTGCCAGCAGCCTAGGGACAGTGAACACTGAAGCTTTCTTT.

This sequence joins TRBV11-2 and TRBJ2-1; D call uncertain. Germline V gene data show CDR1 as SGHAT and CDR2 as FQNNGV. The CDR3 has 17 residues. Trimming removed 3 bases at V and 5 bases at J, with 20 bases between. The CDR3 region is CASSFTPGLGADNEQFF. The CDR3 DNA reads TGTGCCAGCAGCTTTACCCCTGGATTAGGAGCCGACAATGAGCAGTTCTTC.

This chain links TRBV19 with TRBJ2-1, with 14 positions matching TRBD2. J was trimmed by 12 bases and V by 6 bases; bases with no gene match: 7. The germline CDR1 and CDR2 sequences are LNHDA and SQIVND (reference sequence). CDR3 length equals 14 residues. CDR3 protein: CASRAGTSGRPQFF. The DNA of the CDR3 is TGTGCCAGTAGAGCGGGGACTAGCGGGAGACCGCAGTTCTTC.

The rearrangement joins TRBV11-1 to TRBJ2-3; D call uncertain. Trimming shortened V by 0 bases and J by 3 bases, and 16 bases separated the two germline ends. The V gene's germline CDR1 is SGHAT and CDR2 FQDESV (reference sequence). CDR3 length equals 17 residues. The CDR3 bases are TGTGCCAGCAGCTTAGCGCTTGGCCCCATTGGTACAGATACGCAGTATTTT. Protein sequence: CASSLALGPIGTDTQYF.